This T cell receptor beta chain was recorded in a study of blood T cell repertoires in COVID-19. The CDR3 is 20 amino acids. The V gene lost 0 bases and the J gene lost 0 bases, with 18 bases spanning the gap. Germline values: CDR1 LGHNA, CDR2 YNFKEQ. Under the authors' procedure: Estimation of nucleated cell counts was performed using reference gene primer amplification. Sequencing used immunoSEQ multiplex PCR; TCRdb keeps in-frame clones, though not all of them. D and trimming were read from the DNA, whereas the V and J calls and clone size are those reported in that table. The repertoire consists of roughly 280,000 clones, with approximately 86% occurring once and the leading ten covering roughly 5.6%. This clone occurred once.

The receptor comes from a woman aged 60-75 years with COVID-19, enrolled during active disease. The chain joins TRBV4-2 to TRBJ1-6; a weak D match, TRBD1 (6 bases). The sample was peripheral blood. The CDR3 DNA reads as TGTGCCAGCAGCCAAGATCACCCAGGGGAGTTTAGCTCCTATAATTCACCCCTCCACTTT. It translates to CASSQDHPGEFSSYNSPLHF.